The 8 T cell receptor beta chains below were found in one sample sequenced in a study of T cell clones after liver transplantation. Here immunoSEQ multiplex PCR was the method, and the copy in TCRdb shows in-frame clones only, minus some. Of approximately 8,800 clones in the sample, 60% to 80% were seen once. The sequenced sample was CD8+ T cells from blood, obtained before liver transplant. These receptors all stem from a human donor who received a liver transplant.

V is TRBV27 and J is TRBJ1-1; D may be TRBD1 (5 bases). Trimming took 6 bases from V and 0 from J, leaving 11 bases between them. The CDR3 length is 14 residues. CDR1 and CDR2 from the germline V gene are MNHEY and SMNVEV (reference sequence). CDR3 DNA sequence: TGTGCCAGCAGCCGAGCAGGGATGAACACTGAAGCTTTCTTT. Translation gives CASSRAGMNTEAFF.

V is TRBV7-9 and J is TRBJ2-7; D unclear. Per the germline V gene, CDR1 is SEHNR and CDR2 is FQNEAQ (reference sequence). The CDR3 contains 13 residues. V lost 5 bases and J 0 bases, leaving 8 bases between the germline ends. The CDR3 protein is CASSHSSSYEQYF. CDR3 bases: TGTGCCAGCAGCCATTCAAGCTCCTACGAGCAGTACTTC.

The chain links TRBV13 to TRBJ2-1, with unresolved D. The V gene lost 4 bases and the J gene lost 2 bases, with 21 bases spanning the gap. CDR3 length: 18 amino acids. The germline gives CDR1 PRHDT, CDR2 FYEKMQ (reference sequence). The CDR3 is CASSSLWNLSDTYNEQFF. The CDR3 DNA sequence: TGTGCCAGCAGCTCCCTATGGAACCTCAGCGATACCTACAATGAGCAGTTCTTC. Filled out from reference TRBV13 and TRBJ2-1, the complete variable domain reads AAGVIQSPRHLIKEKRETATLKCYPIPRHDTVYWYQQGPGQDPQFLISFYEKMQSDKGSIPDRFSAQQFSDYHSELNMSSLELGDSALYFCASSSLWNLSDTYNEQFFGPGTRLTVL.

The chain couples TRBV11-1 to TRBJ2-5; the D is unclear. The V gene lost 2 bases and the J gene lost 2 bases, with 9 bases spanning the gap. Germline-derived CDR1 and CDR2 are SGHAT and FQDESV (reference sequence). The CDR3 is 14 amino acids. The CDR3 coding sequence is TGTGCCAGCAGCTTAAGGACGTTTCAAGAGACCCAGTACTTC. This gives the protein CASSLRTFQETQYF. The variable domain in full, completed from reference TRBV11-1 and TRBJ2-5, reads EAEVAQSPRYKITEKSQAVAFWCDPISGHATLYWYRQILGQGPELLVQFQDESVVDDSQLPKDRFSAERLKGVDSTLKIQPAELGDSAMYLCASSLRTFQETQYFGPGTRLLVL.

The chain employs TRBV4-1 and TRBJ2-1; no reliable D call. The CDR3 contains 16 residues. Trimming shortened V by 4 bases and J by 15 bases, and 28 bases separated the two germline ends. CDR1 is MGHRA and CDR2 is YSYEKL in the germline V gene. Written as DNA, the CDR3 is TGCGCCAGCAGCCCTGTGACAATGGTGGTGGCGGCGTCGCCGTTCTTC. Its protein is CASSPVTMVVAASPFF.

V gene TRBV9 combines with J gene TRBJ2-2; TRBD1 might be the D (5 bases). The CDR3 sequence is 15 residues long. Trimming took 2 bases from V and 2 from J, leaving 10 bases between them. Per the germline V gene, CDR1 is SGDLS and CDR2 is YYNGEE. CDR3 sequence: CASSVEGANTGELFF. In DNA form, the CDR3 reads TGTGCCAGCAGCGTCGAAGGGGCTAACACCGGGGAGCTGTTTTTT. Variable domain in full (rest from reference TRBV9 and TRBJ2-2): DSGVTQTPKHLITATGQRVTLRCSPRSGDLSVYWYQQSLDQGLQFLIQYYNGEERAKGNILERFSAQQFPDLHSELNLSSLELGDSALYFCASSVEGANTGELFFGEGSRLTVL.

The gene calls are TRBV18 and TRBJ1-1; a weak D match, TRBD1 (6 bases). This CDR3 is 15 amino acids long. CDR1 and CDR2 from the germline V gene are KGHSH and LQKENI. V was clipped by 0 bases and J by 1 base, with 9 bases between them. Here the CDR3 reads CASSPPVQGNTEAFF. CDR3 DNA: TGTGCCAGCTCACCACCGGTACAGGGGAACACTGAAGCTTTCTTT. Combining the CDR3 with reference TRBV18 and TRBJ1-1 gives the whole variable domain NAGVMQNPRHLVRRRGQEARLRCSPMKGHSHVYWYRQLPEEGLKFMVYLQKENIIDESGMPKERFSAEFPKEGPSILRIQQVVRGDSAAYFCASSPPVQGNTEAFFGQGTRLTVV.

The gene calls are TRBV2 and TRBJ2-7; 9 positions match TRBD1. Germline V gene data show CDR1 as SNHLY and CDR2 as FYNNEI. This CDR3 is 14 amino acids long. V shed 5 bases and J 3 bases; nucleotides not matched to a gene: 5. In DNA, the CDR3 is TGTGCCAGCAGTACAGGGGGCGGTTTCTACGAGCAGTACTTC. Protein product: CASSTGGGFYEQYF.